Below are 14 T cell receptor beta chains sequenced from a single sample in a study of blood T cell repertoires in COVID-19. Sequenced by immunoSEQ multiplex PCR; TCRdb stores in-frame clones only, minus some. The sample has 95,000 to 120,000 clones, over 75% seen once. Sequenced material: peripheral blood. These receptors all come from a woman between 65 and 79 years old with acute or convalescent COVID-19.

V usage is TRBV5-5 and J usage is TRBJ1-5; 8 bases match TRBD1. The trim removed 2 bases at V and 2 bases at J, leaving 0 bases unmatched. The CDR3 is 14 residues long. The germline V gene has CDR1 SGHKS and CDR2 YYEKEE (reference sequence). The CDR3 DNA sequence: TGTGCCAGCAGCTTACAGGGGGGCAATCAGCCCCAGCATTTT. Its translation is CASSLQGGNQPQHF.

CDR3 sequence: CASSLVESDTQYF. The CDR3 nucleotides are TGCGCCAGCAGCTTGGTCGAGTCAGATACGCAGTATTTT. The chain joins TRBV5-1 to TRBJ2-3; no definite D call. The CDR3 contains 13 residues. V lost 0 bases to trimming and J lost 4 bases, with 6 bases between them. Germline V lookup: CDR1 SGHRS, CDR2 YFSETQ.

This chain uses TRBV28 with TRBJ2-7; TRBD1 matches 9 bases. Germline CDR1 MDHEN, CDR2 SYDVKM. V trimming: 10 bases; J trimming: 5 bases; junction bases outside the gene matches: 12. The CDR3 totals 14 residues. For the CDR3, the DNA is TGTGCCACAGGGACAGGGAGGGGAGGGAACGAGCAGTACTTC. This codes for CATGTGRGGNEQYF.

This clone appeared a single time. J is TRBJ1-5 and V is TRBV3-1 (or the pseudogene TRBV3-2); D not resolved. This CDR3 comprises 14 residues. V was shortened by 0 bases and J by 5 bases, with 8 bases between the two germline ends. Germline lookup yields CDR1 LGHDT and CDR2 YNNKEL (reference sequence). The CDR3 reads CASSQDNSYQPQHF. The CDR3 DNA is TGTGCCAGCAGCCAAGATAACAGCTATCAGCCCCAGCATTTT.

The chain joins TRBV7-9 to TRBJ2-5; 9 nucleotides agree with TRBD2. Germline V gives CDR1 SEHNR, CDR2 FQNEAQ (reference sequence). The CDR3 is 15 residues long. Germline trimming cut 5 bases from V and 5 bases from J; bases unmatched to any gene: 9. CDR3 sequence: CASSPRGGVRETQYF. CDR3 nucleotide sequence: TGTGCCAGCAGCCCCCGCGGGGGGGTGCGGGAGACCCAGTACTTC.

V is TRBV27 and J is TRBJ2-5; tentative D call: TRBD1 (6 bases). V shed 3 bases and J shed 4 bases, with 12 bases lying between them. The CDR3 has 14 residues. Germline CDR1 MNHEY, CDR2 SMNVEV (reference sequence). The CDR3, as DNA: TGTGCCAGCAGTTTCAGGGGTGGGCGAGAGACCCAGTACTTC. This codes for CASSFRGGRETQYF.

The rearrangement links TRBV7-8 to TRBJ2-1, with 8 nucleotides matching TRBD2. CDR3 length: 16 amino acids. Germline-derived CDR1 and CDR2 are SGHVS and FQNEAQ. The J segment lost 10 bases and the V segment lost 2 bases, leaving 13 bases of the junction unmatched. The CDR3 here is CASSLRLGRGAGEQFF. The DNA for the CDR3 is TGTGCCAGCAGCTTACGGCTTGGGCGGGGGGCTGGCGAGCAGTTCTTC.

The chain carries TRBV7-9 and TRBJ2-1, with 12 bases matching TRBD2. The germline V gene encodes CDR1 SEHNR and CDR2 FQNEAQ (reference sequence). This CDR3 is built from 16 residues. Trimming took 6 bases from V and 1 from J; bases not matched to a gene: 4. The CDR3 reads CASRDTSGRSYNEQFF. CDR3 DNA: TGTGCCAGCAGGGATACTAGCGGGAGGTCCTACAATGAGCAGTTCTTC.

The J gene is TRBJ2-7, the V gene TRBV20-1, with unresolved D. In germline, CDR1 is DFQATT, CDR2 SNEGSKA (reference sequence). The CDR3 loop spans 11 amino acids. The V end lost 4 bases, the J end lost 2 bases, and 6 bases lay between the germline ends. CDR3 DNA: TGCAGTGCTACAGACACCTACGAGCAGTACTTC. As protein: CSATDTYEQYF.

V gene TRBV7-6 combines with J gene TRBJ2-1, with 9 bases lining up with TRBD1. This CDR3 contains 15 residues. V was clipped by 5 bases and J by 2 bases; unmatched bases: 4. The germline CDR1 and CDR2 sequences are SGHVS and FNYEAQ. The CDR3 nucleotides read TGTGCCAGCAGCCGAGGGACAGGGCCCTACAATGAGCAGTTCTTC. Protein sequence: CASSRGTGPYNEQFF. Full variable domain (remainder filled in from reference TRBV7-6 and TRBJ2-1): GAGVSQSPRYKVTKRGQDVALRCDPISGHVSLYWYRQALGQGPEFLTYFNYEAQQDKSGLPNDRFSAERPEGSISTLTIQRTEQRDSAMYRCASSRGTGPYNEQFFGPGTRLTVL.

CDR3: CASSQPGPLYGYTF. CDR3 sequence (DNA): TGTGCCAGCAGCCAACCAGGGCCTTTGTATGGCTACACCTTC. The rearrangement uses TRBV4-2 and TRBJ1-2; the D gene is possibly TRBD1 (5 bases). The CDR3 is made up of 14 amino acids. Germline values: CDR1 LGHNA, CDR2 YNFKEQ. Trimming left V 2 bases short and J 5 bases short, with 12 bases between.

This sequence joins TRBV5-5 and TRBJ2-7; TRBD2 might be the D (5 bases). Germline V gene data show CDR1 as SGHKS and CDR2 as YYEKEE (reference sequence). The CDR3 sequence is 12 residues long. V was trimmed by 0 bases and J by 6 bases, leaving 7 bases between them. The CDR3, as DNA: TGTGCCAGCAGCTTGGGAGGGTTCGAGCAGTACTTC. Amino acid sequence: CASSLGGFEQYF.

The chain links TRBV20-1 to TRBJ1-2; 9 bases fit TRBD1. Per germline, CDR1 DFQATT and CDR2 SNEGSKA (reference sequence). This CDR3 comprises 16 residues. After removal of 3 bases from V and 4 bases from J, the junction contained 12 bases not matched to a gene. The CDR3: CSASPGQGAGLYGYTF. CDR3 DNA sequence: TGCAGTGCTAGTCCGGGACAGGGAGCGGGGCTCTATGGCTACACCTTC.

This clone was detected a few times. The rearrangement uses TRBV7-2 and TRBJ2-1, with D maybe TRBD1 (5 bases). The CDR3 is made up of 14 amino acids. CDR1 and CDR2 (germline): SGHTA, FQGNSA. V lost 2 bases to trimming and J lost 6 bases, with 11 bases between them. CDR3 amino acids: CASSLSSGRNEQFF. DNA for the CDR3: TGTGCCAGCAGCTTATCCTCAGGGCGCAATGAGCAGTTCTTC.